This TCR beta chain was documented in a study of blood T cell repertoires in COVID-19. About the research overall: Acute and convalescent COVID-19 samples came from the United States, Italy and Spain. Sample material is recorded as cDNA or gDNA derived from T cells, B-cell-depleted T cells, or PBMCs.

As originally analysed: Amplification with reference gene primers provided the estimates of nucleated cell counts. Sequencing used immunoSEQ multiplex PCR; TCRdb keeps in-frame clones, though not all of them. V and J calls and clone size are copied from that table; D and trimming were computed from the DNA. In the table there are around 80,000 clones, around three quarters of which are singletons. V trimming: 1 base; J trimming: 0 bases; junction bases outside the gene matches: 3. The germline CDR1 and CDR2 sequences are SEHNR and FQNEAQ (reference sequence). The CDR3 covers 16 residues. The source is an elderly woman with active or convalescent COVID-19. The genes are TRBV7-9 and TRBJ2-1; 7 bases map to TRBD2. What was sequenced was peripheral blood. The CDR3 loop is CASSLVGGSSYNEQFF. The CDR3 nucleotides read TGTGCCAGCAGCTTAGTTGGCGGGAGCTCCTACAATGAGCAGTTCTTC. Full variable domain (remainder filled in from reference TRBV7-9 and TRBJ2-1): DTGVSQNPRHKITKRGQNVTFRCDPISEHNRLYWYRQTLGQGPEFLTYFQNEAQLEKSRLLSDRFSAERPKGSFSTLEIQRTEQGDSAMYLCASSLVGGSSYNEQFFGPGTRLTVL.